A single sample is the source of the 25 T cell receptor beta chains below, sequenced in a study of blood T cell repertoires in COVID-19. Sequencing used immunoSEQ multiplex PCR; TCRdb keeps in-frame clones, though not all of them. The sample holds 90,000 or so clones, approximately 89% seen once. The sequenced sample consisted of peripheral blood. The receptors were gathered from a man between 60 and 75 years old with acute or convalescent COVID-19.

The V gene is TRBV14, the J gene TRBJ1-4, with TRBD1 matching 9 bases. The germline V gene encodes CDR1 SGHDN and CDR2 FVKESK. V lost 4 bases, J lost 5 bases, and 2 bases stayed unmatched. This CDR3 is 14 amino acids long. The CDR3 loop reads CASSRDRENEKLFF. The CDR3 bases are TGTGCCAGCAGCCGGGACAGGGAAAATGAAAAACTGTTTTTT.

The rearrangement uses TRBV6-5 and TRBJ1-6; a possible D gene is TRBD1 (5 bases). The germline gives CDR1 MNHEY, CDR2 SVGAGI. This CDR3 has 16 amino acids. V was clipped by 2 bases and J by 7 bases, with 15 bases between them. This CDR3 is CASSYTRGIRNSPLHF. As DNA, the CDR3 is TGTGCCAGCAGTTACACCCGGGGGATCAGAAATTCACCCCTCCACTTT.

The CDR3 reads CASRRGSSTDTQYF. The DNA for the CDR3 is TGTGCCAGCAGGCGGGGGTCTAGCACAGATACGCAGTATTTT. This sequence joins TRBV27 and TRBJ2-3, with 7 bases aligning to TRBD2. The V gene end was trimmed by 6 bases and the J gene end by 0 bases; junction bases not matched to a gene: 3. CDR3 size: 14 residues. Per the germline V gene, CDR1 is MNHEY and CDR2 is SMNVEV (reference sequence).

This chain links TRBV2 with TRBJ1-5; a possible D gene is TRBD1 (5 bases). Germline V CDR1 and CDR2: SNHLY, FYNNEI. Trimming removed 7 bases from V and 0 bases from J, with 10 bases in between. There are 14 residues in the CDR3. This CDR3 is CASTFQGSNQPQHF. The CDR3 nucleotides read TGTGCCAGCACCTTCCAGGGTAGCAATCAGCCCCAGCATTTT.

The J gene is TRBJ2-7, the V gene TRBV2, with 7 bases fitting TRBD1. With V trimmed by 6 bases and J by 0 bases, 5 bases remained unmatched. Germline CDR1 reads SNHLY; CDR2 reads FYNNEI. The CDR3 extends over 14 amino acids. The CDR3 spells CASRGQRHSYEQYF. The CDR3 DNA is TGTGCCAGCAGGGGACAGCGCCACTCCTACGAGCAGTACTTC.

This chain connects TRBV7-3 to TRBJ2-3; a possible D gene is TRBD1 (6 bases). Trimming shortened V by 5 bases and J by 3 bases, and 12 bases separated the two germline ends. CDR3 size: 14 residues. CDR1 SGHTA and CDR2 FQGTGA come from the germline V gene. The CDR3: CASSRSTGTDTQYF. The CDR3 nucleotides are TGTGCCAGCAGCCGGTCGACAGGAACAGATACGCAGTATTTT.

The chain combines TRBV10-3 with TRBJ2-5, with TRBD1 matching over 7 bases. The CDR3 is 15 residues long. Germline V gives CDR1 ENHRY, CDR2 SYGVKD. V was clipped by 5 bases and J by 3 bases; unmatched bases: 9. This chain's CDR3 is CAISFLQGEEETQYF. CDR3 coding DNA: TGTGCCATCAGTTTCTTGCAGGGGGAAGAAGAGACCCAGTACTTC.

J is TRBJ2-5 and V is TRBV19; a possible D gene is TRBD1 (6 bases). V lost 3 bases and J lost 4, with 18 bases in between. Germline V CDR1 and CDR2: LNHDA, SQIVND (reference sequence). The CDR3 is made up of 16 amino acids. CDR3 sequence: CASSIGQLGGPETQYF. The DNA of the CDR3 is TGTGCCAGTAGTATTGGACAGCTTGGAGGTCCAGAGACCCAGTACTTC. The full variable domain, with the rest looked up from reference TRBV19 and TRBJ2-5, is DGGITQSPKYLFRKEGQNVTLSCEQNLNHDAMYWYRQDPGQGLRLIYYSQIVNDFQKGDIAEGYSVSREKKESFPLTVTSAQKNPTAFYLCASSIGQLGGPETQYFGPGTRLLVL.

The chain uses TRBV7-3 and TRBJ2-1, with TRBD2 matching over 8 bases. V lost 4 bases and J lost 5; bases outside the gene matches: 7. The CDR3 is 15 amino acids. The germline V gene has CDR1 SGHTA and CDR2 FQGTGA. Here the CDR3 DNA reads TGTGCCAGCAGCTCCACTAGCGGCCAAAACAATGAGCAGTTCTTC. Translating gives CASSSTSGQNNEQFF.

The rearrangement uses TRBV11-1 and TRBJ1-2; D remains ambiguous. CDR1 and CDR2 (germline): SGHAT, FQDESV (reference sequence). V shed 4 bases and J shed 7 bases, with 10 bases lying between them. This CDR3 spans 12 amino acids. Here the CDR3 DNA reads TGTGCCAGCAGCTATCGACCGGGTGGCTACACCTTC. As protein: CASSYRPGGYTF.

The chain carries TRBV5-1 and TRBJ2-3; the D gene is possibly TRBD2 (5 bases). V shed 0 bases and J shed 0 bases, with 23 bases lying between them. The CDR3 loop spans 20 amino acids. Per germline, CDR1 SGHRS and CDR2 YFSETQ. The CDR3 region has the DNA TGCGCCAGCAGCTTGGATGTGATGTTCGGACGGTCGGGAAGCACAGATACGCAGTATTTT. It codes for CASSLDVMFGRSGSTDTQYF.

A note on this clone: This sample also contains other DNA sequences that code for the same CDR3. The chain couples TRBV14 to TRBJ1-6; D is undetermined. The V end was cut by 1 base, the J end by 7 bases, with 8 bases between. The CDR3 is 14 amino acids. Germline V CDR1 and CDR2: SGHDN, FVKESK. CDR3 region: CASSQGRENSPLHF. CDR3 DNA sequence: TGTGCCAGCAGCCAAGGGCGGGAGAATTCACCCCTCCACTTT.

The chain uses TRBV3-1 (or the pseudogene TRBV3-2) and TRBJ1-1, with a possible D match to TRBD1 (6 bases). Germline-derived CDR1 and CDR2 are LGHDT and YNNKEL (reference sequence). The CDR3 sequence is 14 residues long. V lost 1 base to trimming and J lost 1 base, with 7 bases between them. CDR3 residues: CASSQADRNTEAFF. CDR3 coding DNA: TGTGCCAGCAGCCAAGCGGACAGGAACACTGAAGCTTTCTTT.

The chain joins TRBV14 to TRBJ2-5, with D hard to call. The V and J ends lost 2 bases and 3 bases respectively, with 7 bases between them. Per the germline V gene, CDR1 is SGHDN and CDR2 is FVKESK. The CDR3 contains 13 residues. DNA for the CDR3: TGTGCCAGCAGCCAAATGAACAAAGAGACCCAGTACTTC. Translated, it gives CASSQMNKETQYF.

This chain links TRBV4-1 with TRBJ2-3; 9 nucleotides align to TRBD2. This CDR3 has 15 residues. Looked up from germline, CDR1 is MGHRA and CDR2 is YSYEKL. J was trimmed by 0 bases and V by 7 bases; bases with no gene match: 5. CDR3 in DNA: TGCGCCAGCATGTGGCGGGAGGGTAGCACAGATACGCAGTATTTT. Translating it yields CASMWREGSTDTQYF.

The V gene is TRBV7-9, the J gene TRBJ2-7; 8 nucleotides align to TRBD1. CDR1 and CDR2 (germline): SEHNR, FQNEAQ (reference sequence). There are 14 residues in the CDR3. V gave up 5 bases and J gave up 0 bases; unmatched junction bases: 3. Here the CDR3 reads CASSLGQASYEQYF. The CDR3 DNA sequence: TGTGCCAGCAGCCTGGGACAGGCCTCCTACGAGCAGTACTTC.

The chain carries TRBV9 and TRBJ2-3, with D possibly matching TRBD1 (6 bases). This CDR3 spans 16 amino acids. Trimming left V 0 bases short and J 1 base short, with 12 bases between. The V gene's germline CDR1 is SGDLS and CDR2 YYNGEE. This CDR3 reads CASSVGGGLGTDTQYF. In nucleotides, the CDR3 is TGTGCCAGCAGCGTAGGTGGGGGCTTAGGCACAGATACGCAGTATTTT. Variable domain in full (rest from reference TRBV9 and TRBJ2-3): DSGVTQTPKHLITATGQRVTLRCSPRSGDLSVYWYQQSLDQGLQFLIQYYNGEERAKGNILERFSAQQFPDLHSELNLSSLELGDSALYFCASSVGGGLGTDTQYFGPGTRLTVL.

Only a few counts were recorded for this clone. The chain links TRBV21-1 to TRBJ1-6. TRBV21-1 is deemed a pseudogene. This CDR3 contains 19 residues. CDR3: CASSKKSSKFFSYNSPLHF. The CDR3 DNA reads TGTGCCAGCAGCAAAAAGAGCTCCAAGTTCTTCTCCTATAATTCACCCCTCCACTTT.

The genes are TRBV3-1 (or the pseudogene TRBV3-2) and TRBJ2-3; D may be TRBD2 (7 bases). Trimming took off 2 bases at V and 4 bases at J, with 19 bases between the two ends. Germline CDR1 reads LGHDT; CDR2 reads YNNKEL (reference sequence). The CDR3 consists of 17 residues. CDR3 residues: CASSQLAWGGAADTQYF. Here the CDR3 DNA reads TGTGCCAGCAGCCAACTGGCGTGGGGGGGGGCGGCAGATACGCAGTATTTT.

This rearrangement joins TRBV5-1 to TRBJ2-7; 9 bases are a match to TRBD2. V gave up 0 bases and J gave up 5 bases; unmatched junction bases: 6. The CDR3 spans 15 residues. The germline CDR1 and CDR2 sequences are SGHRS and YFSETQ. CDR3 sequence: CASSLVGGGAHEQYF. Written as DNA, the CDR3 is TGCGCCAGCAGCTTGGTTGGCGGGGGGGCCCACGAGCAGTACTTC.

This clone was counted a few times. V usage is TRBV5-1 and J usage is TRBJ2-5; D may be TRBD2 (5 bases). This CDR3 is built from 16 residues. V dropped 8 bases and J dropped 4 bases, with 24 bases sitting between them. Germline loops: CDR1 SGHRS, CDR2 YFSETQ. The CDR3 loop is CASRTRGHGSPETQYF. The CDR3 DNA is TGCGCCAGTAGAACCCGGGGTCATGGTTCCCCAGAGACCCAGTACTTC.

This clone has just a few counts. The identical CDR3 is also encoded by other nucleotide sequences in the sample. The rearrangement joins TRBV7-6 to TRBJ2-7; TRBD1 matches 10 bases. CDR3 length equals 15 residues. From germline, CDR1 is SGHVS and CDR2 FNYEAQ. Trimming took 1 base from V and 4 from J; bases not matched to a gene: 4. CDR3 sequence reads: CASSLGGGQGYEQYF. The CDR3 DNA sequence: TGTGCCAGCAGCTTAGGGGGGGGACAGGGGTACGAGCAGTACTTC.

CDR3 amino acids: CASTGTGGNTEAFF. CDR3 nucleotides: TGTGCCAGCACCGGGACAGGGGGGAACACTGAAGCTTTCTTT. The chain joins TRBV6-5 to TRBJ1-1; TRBD1 matches at 11 bases. Trimming removed 7 bases from V and 1 base from J; junction bases left unmatched: 2. The CDR3 has 14 residues. The germline gives CDR1 MNHEY, CDR2 SVGAGI.

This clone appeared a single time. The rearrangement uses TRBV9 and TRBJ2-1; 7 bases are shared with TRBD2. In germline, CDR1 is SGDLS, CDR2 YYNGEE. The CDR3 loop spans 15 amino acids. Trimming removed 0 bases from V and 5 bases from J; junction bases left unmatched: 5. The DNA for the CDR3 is TGTGCCAGCAGCGTAGAGACTAGCCCTAACAATGAGCAGTTCTTC. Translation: CASSVETSPNNEQFF.

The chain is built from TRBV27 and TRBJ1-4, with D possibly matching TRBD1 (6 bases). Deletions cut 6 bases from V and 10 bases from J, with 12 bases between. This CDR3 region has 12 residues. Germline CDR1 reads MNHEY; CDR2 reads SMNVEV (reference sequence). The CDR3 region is CASRSEGGKLFF. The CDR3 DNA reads TGTGCCAGCAGGTCGGAAGGGGGAAAACTGTTTTTT.